The next 19 T cell receptor beta chains were all read from a single sample in a study of human T cells and chemical hapten exposure. Each CDR3 protein gets one entry after TCRdb re-called the RACE reads with MiXCR. The table records approximately 110,000 distinct CDR3 sequences, roughly 9.6% of them present only once. The time point denotes: patch test 1, 2 weeks after DPC sensitization. Regarding treatment: therapeutic diphenylcyclopropenone sensitization with weekly scalp DPC. Specimen: whole blood, collected in connection with sensitization to the hapten diphenylcyclopropenone (DPC). The source of these receptors is a woman in her thirties or forties with alopecia areata. Some clones in this sample may be carry-over from other donors' samples.

The chain joins TRBV10-1 to TRBJ2-1; no clear D gene. This CDR3 is 12 amino acids long. Germline V gives CDR1 WNHNN, CDR2 SYGVQD (reference sequence). V shed 3 bases and J shed 5 bases, with 5 bases lying between them. The CDR3 is CASSERNNEQFF. CDR3 sequence (DNA): TGCGCCAGCAGTGAAAGGAACAATGAGCAGTTCTTC.

This clonotype was observed a few times. This chain uses TRBV27 with TRBJ2-3; TRBD2 aligns across 14 bases. The CDR3 loop spans 19 amino acids. Germline CDR1 reads MNHEY; CDR2 reads SMNVEV (reference sequence). With 4 bases clipped from V and 4 bases from J, the junction kept 13 bases outside the gene matches. As DNA, the CDR3 is TGTGCCAGCAGTTCCCAGACTAGCGGGGGGGCCTATCCCGCAGATACGCAGTATTTT. Protein: CASSSQTSGGAYPADTQYF.

In this sample, this clonotype turned up a few times. At one end the junction does not follow the germline gene, possibly because of a read error. The chain carries TRBV7-2 and TRBJ2-3, with 7 bases aligning to TRBD2. Germline V gene sequence: CDR1 SGHTA, CDR2 FQGNSA. There are 13 residues in the CDR3. CDR3 in amino acids: CASSLADTDTQYF. The CDR3 DNA is TGTGCCAGCAGCCTAGCGGACACAGATACGCAGTATTTT.

This clonotype came up many times. V is TRBV7-2 and J is TRBJ1-2; D remains unclear. V was shortened by 1 base and J by 2 bases, with 8 bases between the two germline ends. The CDR3 covers 14 residues. Germline V CDR1 and CDR2: SGHTA, FQGNSA. In DNA form, the CDR3 reads TGTGCCAGCAGCTTAGAGGTACTCAACTATGGCTACACCTTC. This codes for CASSLEVLNYGYTF.

This clonotype was recorded a few times. This chain uses TRBV19 with TRBJ1-5, with D maybe TRBD1 (5 bases). This CDR3 has 15 amino acids. Germline lookup yields CDR1 LNHDA and CDR2 SQIVND (reference sequence). Trimming removed 2 bases at V and 4 bases at J, with 12 bases between. The CDR3 here is CASSILLTENQPQHF. In DNA, the CDR3 is TGTGCCAGTAGTATACTCTTGACAGAGAATCAGCCCCAGCATTTT.

The chain carries TRBV2 and TRBJ1-2; no reliable D call. Trimming left V 6 bases short and J 5 bases short, with 7 bases between. Germline V gene data show CDR1 as SNHLY and CDR2 as FYNNEI. This CDR3 spans 11 amino acids. The CDR3 bases are TGTGCCAGCAGCGACATTTATGGCTACACCTTC. Its protein is CASSDIYGYTF.

This clonotype has more than one count but fewer than ten. The rearrangement links TRBV20-1 to TRBJ1-1; possibly TRBD1 for D (5 bases). The CDR3 sequence is 16 residues long. Trimming left V 0 bases short and J 4 bases short, with 18 bases between. CDR1 DFQATT and CDR2 SNEGSKA come from the germline V gene (reference sequence). The CDR3 is CSARDLGAGMGTEAFF. The CDR3 nucleotides read TGCAGTGCTAGAGATCTCGGGGCAGGGATGGGCACTGAAGCTTTCTTT.

This clonotype appeared many times. J is TRBJ1-1 and V is TRBV7-9; D gene ambiguous. From germline, CDR1 is SEHNR and CDR2 FQNEAQ (reference sequence). The germline V and J ends were trimmed by 5 bases and 5 bases, with 9 bases remaining between them. The CDR3 sequence is 12 residues long. CDR3: CASSRGWTEAFF. The CDR3 DNA reads as TGTGCCAGCAGCAGAGGGTGGACTGAAGCTTTCTTT. Together with reference TRBV7-9 and TRBJ1-1, the CDR3 gives the full variable domain: DTGVSQNPRHKITKRGQNVTFRCDPISEHNRLYWYRQTLGQGPEFLTYFQNEAQLEKSRLLSDRFSAERPKGSFSTLEIQRTEQGDSAMYLCASSRGWTEAFFGQGTRLTVV.

This clonotype occurred many times. The rearrangement uses TRBV24-1 and TRBJ2-3; the D call may be TRBD1 or TRBD2 (5 bases each). With 9 bases removed from V and 10 bases from J, the gap between germline ends came to 16 bases. Germline V gene lookup returns CDR1 KGHDR and CDR2 SFDVKD. The length of the CDR3 is 12 residues. Here the CDR3 DNA reads TGTGCCACCCCAATTGGGGGATTTCCGCAGTATTTT. It codes for CATPIGGFPQYF.

This clonotype was counted ten times or more. This chain's CDR3 is CASSAPGAGAFF. The CDR3 nucleotides read TGTGCCAGCAGTGCCCCTGGGGCTGGAGCTTTCTTT. This chain uses TRBV25-1 with TRBJ1-1; D might be TRBD1 (5 bases). CDR3 length: 12 amino acids. V was pared by 4 bases and J by 10 bases, with 13 bases between. The germline V gene encodes CDR1 MGHDK and CDR2 SYGVNS.

This clonotype was seen only a few times. The rearrangement links TRBV12-3 or TRBV12-4 to TRBJ2-1; TRBD2 agrees at 13 bases. This CDR3 contains 16 residues. The ends lost 5 bases at V and 8 bases at J; junction bases unmatched: 9. Here the CDR3 reads CASSPGLAGAFHEQFF. For the CDR3, the DNA is TGTGCCAGCAGTCCCGGACTAGCGGGAGCTTTCCATGAGCAGTTCTTC.

The chain combines TRBV6-5 with TRBJ2-7; no reliable D call. V lost 2 bases and J 6 bases, leaving 8 bases between the germline ends. CDR1 is MNHEY and CDR2 is SVGAGI in the germline V gene. The CDR3 has 12 residues. In DNA form, the CDR3 reads TGTGCCAGCAGTTACGTTATGGGCGAGCAGTACTTC. Its protein is CASSYVMGEQYF.

The J gene is TRBJ2-3, the V gene TRBV19; TRBD2 is a possible D gene (7 bases). The V end lost 9 bases, the J end lost 5 bases, and 15 bases lay between the germline ends. Germline-derived CDR1 and CDR2 are LNHDA and SQIVND (reference sequence). There are 13 residues in the CDR3. In DNA, the CDR3 is TGTGCCAGCCAGGGGCGGGGGATAGATACGCAGTATTTT. It is translated as CASQGRGIDTQYF.

This chain links TRBV4-2 with TRBJ2-1; no clear D gene. Between the trimmed V and J ends, which lost 5 bases and 9 bases, there was a span of 14 bases. This CDR3 region has 13 residues. Germline assignment: CDR1 LGHNA and CDR2 YNFKEQ. In nucleotides, the CDR3 is TGTGCCAGCAGCGACCAAATAGAAGGTGAGCAGTTCTTC. Its protein product is CASSDQIEGEQFF.

This chain uses TRBV6-5 with TRBJ2-3; 8 nucleotides match TRBD2. The germline V gene has CDR1 MNHEY and CDR2 SVGAGI. Germline trimming cut 6 bases from V and 7 bases from J; bases unmatched to any gene: 12. The CDR3 extends over 15 amino acids. CDR3 in amino acids: CASRPPGLGIYTQYF. Here the CDR3 DNA reads TGTGCCAGCAGGCCCCCGGGACTAGGGATTTATACGCAGTATTTT.

This clonotype came up a few times. The chain combines TRBV5-6 with TRBJ1-3, with D tentatively TRBD1 (6 bases). The germline CDR1 and CDR2 sequences are SGHDT and YYEEEE. The CDR3 runs to 15 residues. V dropped 0 bases and J dropped 4 bases, with 11 bases sitting between them. The CDR3 coding sequence is TGTGCCAGCAGCTTGGGAACAGGGTTCGGAAACACCATATATTTT. Its translation is CASSLGTGFGNTIYF.

The V call is TRBV20-1, the J call TRBJ1-1; D remains unclear. Trimming removed 6 bases at V and 4 bases at J, with 18 bases between. Per the germline V gene, CDR1 is DFQATT and CDR2 is SNEGSKA (reference sequence). The CDR3 totals 14 residues. The CDR3 region is CSAKDVPFSTEAFF. For the CDR3, the DNA is TGCAGTGCCAAGGACGTCCCCTTCAGCACTGAAGCTTTCTTT.

This clonotype was observed a handful of times. This sequence joins TRBV7-6 and TRBJ2-7, with D possibly being TRBD1 (6 bases). Deletions cut 8 bases from V and 3 bases from J, with 26 bases between. CDR1 is SGHVS, CDR2 FNYEAQ, per germline. The CDR3 sequence is 17 residues long. CDR3 region: CASSGRGAMGVNYEQYF. Here the CDR3 DNA reads TGTGCCAGCTCCGGCAGGGGAGCTATGGGCGTTAACTACGAGCAGTACTTC.

Here the CDR3 DNA reads TGTGCCAGTAGTCCTAGGGAGGGATACGGCATTCTAGCCAAAAACATTCAGTACTTC. It is translated as CASSPREGYGILAKNIQYF. This chain joins TRBV19 and TRBJ2-4, with 7 bases that match TRBD2. The ends lost 5 bases at V and 0 bases at J; junction bases unmatched: 16. CDR1 and CDR2 from the germline V gene are LNHDA and SQIVND (reference sequence). The CDR3 runs to 19 residues.